This TCR beta chain emerged from a study of siplizumab effects on memory and regulatory T cells. Study-level findings and limits: Unstimulated subsets contained matches for only a minor fraction of alloreactive clones. Apparently key alloresponse contributors, naive T cells also seemed more diverse than memory cells.

Generated by immunoSEQ multiplex PCR, the TCRdb table keeps only in-frame clones and is missing some. The sample holds 70,000 to 95,000 clones; 90% to 95% are singletons and the top ten take 5.5% to 7.5%. CDR3 size: 16 residues. Germline V gene sequence: CDR1 SGHNT, CDR2 YENEEA. V lost 5 bases, J lost 0 bases, and 14 bases lay in between. A word on this clone: The antigen remains unidentified.

V and J are TRBV11-3 and TRBJ2-1, with D hard to call. The sample consisted of CD8+ T cells sorted from blood. This receptor was identified in a human donor in good health. Here the CDR3 DNA reads TGTGCCAGCAGCCCCCCCATCCGTAGCTCCTACAATGAGCAGTTCTTC. Its translation is CASSPPIRSSYNEQFF.